The clone carrying this T cell receptor beta chain has ten or more counts. Antigen specificity is unknown. Authors of the study amplified TCR beta CDR3 regions from RNA transcripts. RT-PCR in the first round (using the HTBI primer set) targeted the TCR CDR3. TCRdb recomputed calls from the multiplex PCR reads with MiXCR, one row per CDR3 protein. The sample includes some 600,000 distinct CDR3 sequences, just over 45% of them seen just once. This entry is derived from a study of T cells in Graves' hyperthyroidism and ophthalmopathy. Study-wide points: Peripheral blood also featured most of the thyroid clonotypes expanded above 0.001.

Sequencing input: peripheral blood or thyroid tissue (not recorded which). This receptor was obtained from a woman in her late teens or twenties with Graves' hyperthyroidism.

CDR3 loop: CATSDPTSGANVLTF. The CDR3 DNA reads TGTGCCACCAGTGATCCAACCTCTGGGGCCAACGTCCTGACTTTC. The chain is built from TRBV24-1 and TRBJ2-6; D remains unclear. Germline-derived CDR1 and CDR2 are KGHDR and SFDVKD. This CDR3 contains 15 residues. V lost 3 bases and J lost 0, with 5 bases in between.